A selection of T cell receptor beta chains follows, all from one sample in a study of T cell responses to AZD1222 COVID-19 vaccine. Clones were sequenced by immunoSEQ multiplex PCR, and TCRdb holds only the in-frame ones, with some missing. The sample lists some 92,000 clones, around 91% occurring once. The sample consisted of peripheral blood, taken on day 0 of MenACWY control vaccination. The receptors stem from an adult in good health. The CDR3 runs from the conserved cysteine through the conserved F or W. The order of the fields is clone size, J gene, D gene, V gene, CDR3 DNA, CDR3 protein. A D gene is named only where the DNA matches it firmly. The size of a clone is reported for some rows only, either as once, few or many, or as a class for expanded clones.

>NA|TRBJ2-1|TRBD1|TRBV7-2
TGTGCCAGCCTCCCGAGACAGGGGGCGATTAATGAGCAGTTCTTC
CASLPRQGAINEQFF
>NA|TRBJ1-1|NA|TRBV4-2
TGTGCCAGCAGACGAGGTGGGGGTGACACTGAAGCTTTCTTT
CASRRGGGDTEAFF
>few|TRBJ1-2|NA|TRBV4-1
TGCGCCAGCAGCCAAGATCCCCACTATGGCTACACCTTC
CASSQDPHYGYTF
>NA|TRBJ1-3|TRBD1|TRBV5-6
TGTGCCAGCACCAGGGGACAGGGAAACACCATATATTTT
CASTRGQGNTIYF
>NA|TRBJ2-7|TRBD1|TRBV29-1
TGCAGCGGCTTCGGACAGGGGGCAAACGAGCAGTACTTC
CSGFGQGANEQYF
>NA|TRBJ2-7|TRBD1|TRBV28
TGTGCCAGCAGGGCCGGGACAGACCACGAGCAGTACTTC
CASRAGTDHEQYF
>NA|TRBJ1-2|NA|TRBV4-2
TGTGCCAGCAGCCAAGGGCTGCCGTCACAAGGTTTTTATGGCTACACCTTC
CASSQGLPSQGFYGYTF
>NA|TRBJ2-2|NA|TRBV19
TGTGCCAGTAGTAACCAGGGTGCCGGGGAGCTGTTTTTT
CASSNQGAGELFF
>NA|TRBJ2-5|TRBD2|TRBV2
TGTGCCAGCAATCCGACTAGCTTGGAGACCCAGTACTTC
CASNPTSLETQYF
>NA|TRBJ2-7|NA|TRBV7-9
TGTGCCAGCACCTCGGACATTGATGCCTACGAGCAGTACTTC
CASTSDIDAYEQYF
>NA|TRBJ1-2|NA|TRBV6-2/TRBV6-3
TGTGCCAGCAGTTACTCCACAAACAGCTATGGCTACACCTTC
CASSYSTNSYGYTF
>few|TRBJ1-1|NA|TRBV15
TGTGCCACCAGCAGAGCTTTGGAAGGAACTGAAGCTTTCTTT
CATSRALEGTEAFF
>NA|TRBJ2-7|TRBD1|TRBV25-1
TGTGCCAGCAGTGAGACAGGGGGTAGAACCTACGAGCAGTACTTC
CASSETGGRTYEQYF
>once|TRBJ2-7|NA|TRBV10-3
TGTGCCATCAGTGAGTCGGGCAGCTACGAGCAGTACTTC
CAISESGSYEQYF
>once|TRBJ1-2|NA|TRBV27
TGTGCCAGCAGTTTATCAGGGTTGGGTGGCTACACCTTC
CASSLSGLGGYTF
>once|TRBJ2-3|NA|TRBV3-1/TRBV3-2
TGTGCCAGCAGCCAAAATCAGGGGAACACAGATACGCAGTATTTT
CASSQNQGNTDTQYF
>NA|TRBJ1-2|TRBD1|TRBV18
TGTGCCAGCTCACCTTACGGGACAGGGGACTATGGCTACACCTTC
CASSPYGTGDYGYTF
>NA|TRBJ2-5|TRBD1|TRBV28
TGTGCCAGCAGTCCACATACCGGGACAGGGTCCGAGACCCAGTACTTC
CASSPHTGTGSETQYF
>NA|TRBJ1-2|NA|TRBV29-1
TGCAGCGTTGAATCTGGACAGAAGCGAACTAACTATGGCTACACCTTC
CSVESGQKRTNYGYTF
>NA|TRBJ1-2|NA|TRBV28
TGTGCCAGCAGCATAACGTGGGCCGCTACGCATGGCTACACCTTC
CASSITWAATHGYTF
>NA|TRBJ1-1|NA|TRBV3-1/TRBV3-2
TGTGCCAGCAGCCAAAGCCGAGAAGCTTTCTTT
CASSQSREAFF
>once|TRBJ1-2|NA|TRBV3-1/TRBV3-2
TGTGCCAGCAGCCAAGAAGGGCAGGCGGCGGTGAGGGGCTACACCTTC
CASSQEGQAAVRGYTF
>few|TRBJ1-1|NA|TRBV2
TGTGCCAGCAGTGTCTGGGGGGACTACACTGAAGCTTTCTTT
CASSVWGDYTEAFF
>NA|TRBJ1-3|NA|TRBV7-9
TGTGCCAGTGAAACAGGGTCTGATGGAAACACCATATATTTT
CASETGSDGNTIYF
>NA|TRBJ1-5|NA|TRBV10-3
TGTGCCATCAGTGGCTGGCTTGATCAGCCCCAGCATTTT
CAISGWLDQPQHF
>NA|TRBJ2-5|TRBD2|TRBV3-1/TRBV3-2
TGTGCCAGCAGCCAAGGGACTAGCGGGGGGATTGGGACCCAGTACTTC
CASSQGTSGGIGTQYF